The rows below give T cell receptor beta chains drawn from one sample of a study of blood T cell repertoires in COVID-19. The repertoire was sequenced with immunoSEQ multiplex PCR; TCRdb's copy has only in-frame clones and lacks some. This table has about 150,000 clones, 70% to 85% appearing once. The specimen was peripheral blood. The receptors originated from a woman in her 50s with acute or convalescent COVID-19. Both conserved end residues are part of each CDR3. The D gene is left open where the match is weak. The size entry is marked missing in some rows and otherwise reads once, few, many or a size class.

j_gene: TRBJ2-7
abundance: NA
d_gene: TRBD2
v_gene: TRBV27
CDR3aa: CASSLLAGTYEQYF
CDR3nt: TGTGCCAGCAGTCTCCTAGCGGGAACCTACGAGCAGTACTTC

j_gene: TRBJ2-7
abundance: few
d_gene: TRBD1
v_gene: TRBV11-3
CDR3aa: CASSLERQGASYEQYF
CDR3nt: TGTGCCAGCAGCTTAGAGAGACAGGGGGCCTCCTACGAGCAGTACTTC

j_gene: TRBJ2-1
abundance: NA
d_gene: TRBD2
v_gene: TRBV7-8
CDR3aa: CASSSHVTGGDEQFF
CDR3nt: TGTGCCAGCAGCTCCCATGTAACGGGAGGGGATGAGCAGTTCTTC

j_gene: TRBJ2-7
abundance: NA
d_gene: NA
v_gene: TRBV7-9
CDR3aa: CASSLGRANYF
CDR3nt: TGTGCCAGCAGCTTGGGCAGGGCTAATTACTTC

j_gene: TRBJ2-3
abundance: NA
d_gene: NA
v_gene: TRBV3-1/TRBV3-2
CDR3aa: CASSQDSPGFCYF
CDR3nt: TGTGCCAGCAGCCAAGATTCCCCGGGGTTTTGCTATTTT

j_gene: TRBJ1-5
abundance: NA
d_gene: NA
v_gene: TRBV2
CDR3aa: CASSGQGAQPQHF
CDR3nt: TGTGCCAGCAGTGGGCAGGGTGCACAGCCCCAGCATTTT

j_gene: TRBJ1-1
abundance: NA
d_gene: NA
v_gene: TRBV7-2
CDR3aa: CASSLHQDTEAFF
CDR3nt: TGTGCCAGCAGCTTACATCAGGACACTGAAGCTTTCTTT

j_gene: TRBJ1-6
abundance: NA
d_gene: NA
v_gene: TRBV7-3
CDR3aa: CASSLGTRGYNSPLHF
CDR3nt: TGTGCCAGCAGCCTAGGGACAAGAGGTTATAATTCACCCCTCCACTTT

j_gene: TRBJ2-2
abundance: NA
d_gene: TRBD1
v_gene: TRBV13
CDR3aa: CASRFNRGRMAGELFF
CDR3nt: TGTGCCAGCAGGTTTAACAGGGGGCGAATGGCCGGGGAGCTGTTTTTT

j_gene: TRBJ1-4
abundance: NA
d_gene: TRBD1
v_gene: TRBV27
CDR3aa: CASSLWGDRRTNEKLFF
CDR3nt: TGTGCCAGCAGTTTATGGGGGGACAGAAGAACTAATGAAAAACTGTTTTTT

j_gene: TRBJ2-7
abundance: NA
d_gene: NA
v_gene: TRBV19
CDR3aa: CASSTFGSYEQYF
CDR3nt: TGTGCCAGTAGCACATTCGGGAGCTACGAGCAGTACTTC

j_gene: TRBJ1-3
abundance: NA
d_gene: NA
v_gene: TRBV19
CDR3aa: CASSLAKSSGNTIYF
CDR3nt: TGTGCCAGTAGCCTTGCCAAGAGCTCTGGAAACACCATATATTTT

j_gene: TRBJ1-3
abundance: NA
d_gene: NA
v_gene: TRBV5-1
CDR3aa: CASSPGGFSGNTIYF
CDR3nt: TGCGCCAGCAGCCCAGGAGGGTTCTCTGGAAACACCATATATTTT

j_gene: TRBJ2-5
abundance: NA
d_gene: NA
v_gene: TRBV24-1
CDR3aa: CATSTGSQETQYF
CDR3nt: TGTGCCACCAGCACAGGGTCTCAAGAGACCCAGTACTTC

j_gene: TRBJ2-6
abundance: NA
d_gene: TRBD1
v_gene: TRBV5-1
CDR3aa: CASSSGQEAGANVLTF
CDR3nt: TGCGCCAGCAGCAGCGGACAGGAGGCTGGGGCCAACGTCCTGACTTTC

j_gene: TRBJ2-1
abundance: NA
d_gene: TRBD1
v_gene: TRBV5-1
CDR3aa: CASSMGQGGNEQFF
CDR3nt: TGCGCCAGCAGCATGGGACAGGGTGGGAATGAGCAGTTCTTC

j_gene: TRBJ1-6
abundance: once
d_gene: TRBD1
v_gene: TRBV7-2
CDR3aa: CASSWGQNSYNSPLHF
CDR3nt: TGTGCCAGCAGCTGGGGACAGAACTCCTATAATTCACCCCTCCACTTT

j_gene: TRBJ1-2
abundance: NA
d_gene: NA
v_gene: TRBV28
CDR3aa: CASSLAQGGYTF
CDR3nt: TGTGCCAGCAGTTTGGCCCAGGGTGGCTACACCTTC

j_gene: TRBJ1-5
abundance: NA
d_gene: TRBD1
v_gene: TRBV12-5
CDR3aa: CASGLVGTGDQPQHF
CDR3nt: TGTGCTAGTGGTTTGGTCGGGACAGGGGATCAGCCCCAGCATTTT

j_gene: TRBJ2-2
abundance: NA
d_gene: TRBD2
v_gene: TRBV19
CDR3aa: CASIPRGGGLFF
CDR3nt: TGTGCCAGTATCCCGCGGGGGGGCGGGCTGTTTTTT

j_gene: TRBJ1-1
abundance: once
d_gene: NA
v_gene: TRBV27
CDR3aa: CARPSTVYTEAFF
CDR3nt: TGTGCCAGGCCTTCTACGGTGTACACTGAAGCTTTCTTT

j_gene: TRBJ2-7
abundance: once
d_gene: NA
v_gene: TRBV11-2
CDR3aa: CASSLTDSYEQYF
CDR3nt: TGTGCCAGCAGCTTAACTGACTCCTACGAGCAGTACTTC

j_gene: TRBJ2-1
abundance: once
d_gene: NA
v_gene: TRBV2
CDR3aa: CASSEARPVYNEQFF
CDR3nt: TGTGCCAGCAGTGAAGCGCGGCCTGTTTACAATGAGCAGTTCTTC

j_gene: TRBJ1-2
abundance: NA
d_gene: TRBD1
v_gene: TRBV18
CDR3aa: CATQTTGGYGYTF
CDR3nt: TGTGCCACCCAAACGACAGGGGGCTATGGCTACACCTTC

j_gene: TRBJ2-1
abundance: NA
d_gene: TRBD1
v_gene: TRBV27
CDR3aa: CASSLQGAVEQFF
CDR3nt: TGTGCCAGCAGTTTGCAGGGGGCTGTTGAGCAGTTCTTC

j_gene: TRBJ2-3
abundance: once
d_gene: NA
v_gene: TRBV11-2
CDR3aa: CASSLQHPFADTQYF
CDR3nt: TGTGCCAGCAGCTTACAACACCCATTTGCCGATACGCAGTATTTT

j_gene: TRBJ1-1
abundance: NA
d_gene: TRBD1
v_gene: TRBV2
CDR3aa: CASSRDSSLWLNTEAFF
CDR3nt: TGTGCCAGCAGTCGGGACAGTTCTTTGTGGTTGAACACTGAAGCTTTCTTT

j_gene: TRBJ1-5
abundance: NA
d_gene: NA
v_gene: TRBV19
CDR3aa: CASSTAGTPERKPQHF
CDR3nt: TGTGCCAGTAGTACCGCCGGGACACCCGAGCGGAAGCCCCAGCATTTT

j_gene: TRBJ2-5
abundance: NA
d_gene: NA
v_gene: TRBV5-1
CDR3aa: CASSLVLQETQYF
CDR3nt: TGCGCCAGCAGCTTGGTTCTTCAAGAGACCCAGTACTTC

j_gene: TRBJ2-5
abundance: NA
d_gene: NA
v_gene: TRBV28
CDR3aa: CASRLQETQYF
CDR3nt: TGTGCCAGCAGACTGCAAGAGACCCAGTACTTC

j_gene: TRBJ1-2
abundance: NA
d_gene: NA
v_gene: TRBV9
CDR3aa: CASSVGQALGSGGYTF
CDR3nt: TGTGCCAGCAGCGTTGGGCAGGCGCTAGGATCGGGAGGCTACACCTTC

j_gene: TRBJ1-4
abundance: NA
d_gene: NA
v_gene: TRBV28
CDR3aa: CASRKGSTNEKLFF
CDR3nt: TGTGCCAGCAGAAAGGGGTCAACTAATGAAAAACTGTTTTTT

j_gene: TRBJ2-1
abundance: once
d_gene: NA
v_gene: TRBV28
CDR3aa: CASSPVEDYNEQFF
CDR3nt: TGTGCCAGCAGCCCGGTTGAGGACTACAATGAGCAGTTCTTC

j_gene: TRBJ2-3
abundance: NA
d_gene: TRBD2
v_gene: TRBV7-7
CDR3aa: CASSLLLAGVGADTQYF
CDR3nt: TGTGCCAGCAGCTTATTACTAGCGGGGGTGGGGGCGGATACGCAGTATTTT

j_gene: TRBJ1-6
abundance: once
d_gene: TRBD1
v_gene: TRBV14
CDR3aa: CASSRRIDRGSSPLHF
CDR3nt: TGTGCCAGCAGCCGAAGGATAGACAGGGGAAGTTCACCCCTCCACTTT

j_gene: TRBJ2-4
abundance: NA
d_gene: NA
v_gene: TRBV19
CDR3aa: CASSISGADKNIQYF
CDR3nt: TGTGCCAGTAGTATAAGTGGGGCAGACAAAAACATTCAGTACTTC

j_gene: TRBJ2-7
abundance: NA
d_gene: TRBD1
v_gene: TRBV27
CDR3aa: CASSSQGSHEQYF
CDR3nt: TGTGCCAGCAGTTCACAGGGGAGCCACGAGCAGTACTTC

j_gene: TRBJ2-1
abundance: NA
d_gene: NA
v_gene: TRBV5-6
CDR3aa: CASSTLGLGYNEQFF
CDR3nt: TGTGCCAGCAGCACCCTAGGATTGGGTTACAATGAGCAGTTCTTC

j_gene: TRBJ1-2
abundance: NA
d_gene: NA
v_gene: TRBV2
CDR3aa: CATRTGLNYGYTF
CDR3nt: TGTGCCACTCGGACGGGACTAAACTATGGCTACACCTTC

j_gene: TRBJ2-7
abundance: NA
d_gene: TRBD1
v_gene: TRBV4-1
CDR3aa: CASTPMRQGIHEQYF
CDR3nt: TGCGCCAGCACCCCCATGAGACAGGGGATCCACGAGCAGTACTTC

j_gene: TRBJ2-1
abundance: NA
d_gene: TRBD1
v_gene: TRBV7-3
CDR3aa: CASSWGTGTGIVDEQFF
CDR3nt: TGTGCCAGCAGCTGGGGGACCGGGACAGGGATTGTCGATGAGCAGTTCTTC

j_gene: TRBJ2-2
abundance: NA
d_gene: TRBD1
v_gene: TRBV15
CDR3aa: CATSRAYNFRDSTGELFF
CDR3nt: TGTGCCACCAGCAGAGCCTATAATTTCCGGGACAGCACCGGGGAGCTGTTTTTT

j_gene: TRBJ1-5
abundance: NA
d_gene: TRBD1
v_gene: TRBV6-2/TRBV6-3
CDR3aa: CASSTRTGTHQPQHF
CDR3nt: TGTGCCAGCAGCACCCGGACAGGAACTCATCAGCCCCAGCATTTT

j_gene: TRBJ2-7
abundance: many
d_gene: NA
v_gene: TRBV6-5
CDR3aa: CASSNTGIPPYEQYF
CDR3nt: TGTGCCAGCAGTAATACAGGGATACCGCCCTACGAGCAGTACTTC

j_gene: TRBJ2-5
abundance: NA
d_gene: TRBD2
v_gene: TRBV24-1
CDR3aa: CATSESSGRSETQYF
CDR3nt: TGTGCCACCAGTGAAAGTAGCGGGAGGTCGGAGACCCAGTACTTC

j_gene: TRBJ2-3
abundance: NA
d_gene: NA
v_gene: TRBV18
CDR3aa: CASSYTTSTDTQYF
CDR3nt: TGTGCCAGCTCATACACAACCAGCACAGATACGCAGTATTTT

j_gene: TRBJ1-6
abundance: few
d_gene: NA
v_gene: TRBV9
CDR3aa: CASSSISTGNSPLHF
CDR3nt: TGTGCCAGCAGCTCCATTAGTACAGGGAACTCACCCCTCCACTTT

j_gene: TRBJ1-2
abundance: NA
d_gene: NA
v_gene: TRBV20-1
CDR3aa: CSAPSYGYTF
CDR3nt: TGCAGTGCTCCGAGCTATGGCTACACCTTC